The source of this T cell receptor (beta chain) is a study of regulatory T cells in long-lasting Graves disease. Study results and caveats: Exclusively peripheral blood, rather than thyroid tissue, was studied. Newly diagnosed Graves' patients had higher TCR diversity than persistent ones.

The time point is: newly diagnosed GD, antithyroid drugs for less than 3 months. RNA from PBMCs was the source of the TCR library. Libraries of TCR beta came from iRepertoire HTBI primers plus Arm-PCR of CDR3 regions. TCRdb reprocessed the multiplex PCR reads via MiXCR and lists one record per CDR3 protein. The table lists 540,000 or so distinct CDR3 sequences, about 14% of them singletons. This clonotype was seen at least ten times. Antigen specificity is unknown. CDR1 is DFQATT, CDR2 SNEGSKA, per germline (reference sequence). The CDR3 totals 16 residues. V lost 3 bases and J lost 3, with 21 bases in between. This same sample was also part of a study on T cells in Graves' hyperthyroidism and ophthalmopathy. That publication notes: The majority of expanded thyroid clonotypes above 0.001 also appeared in blood.

The sequencing used peripheral blood mononuclear cells (PBMCs), collected at new diagnosis, from a patient treated with antithyroid drugs. The chain carries TRBV20-1 and TRBJ2-7, with D possibly TRBD2 on 6 matching bases. This sequence originates from a young man with Graves disease. CDR3 in amino acids: CSAREATSREIYEQYF. The DNA for the CDR3 is TGCAGTGCTAGGGAGGCTACCTCGCGGGAAATCTACGAGCAGTACTTC.